This T cell receptor beta chain was captured by sequencing in a study of Ad26.COV2.S vaccination and SARS-CoV-2 variants. Study-wide context: The vaccine Ad26.COV2.S was put into the muscle once, or twice with 56 days between.

Assay: immunoSEQ multiplex PCR; the TCRdb copy retains only in-frame clones and omits some. The profile covers some 350,000 clones, with about 90% appearing a single time and 5% to 6.5% taken by the ten largest. Treatment described: roughly 20 received Ad26.COV2.S at low or high dose, single or two shots; about 5 received placebo; per-sample allocation not given. Sampling was performed 63 days after the first vaccine or placebo injection. The sample came from a Boston adult aged 18-55 years. Study findings and constraints: The breadth of spike-specific CD8+ and CD4+ T cell responses after vaccination was reportedly substantial.

V shed 3 bases and J shed 3 bases, with 17 bases lying between them. The CDR3 extends over 17 amino acids. The germline V gene has CDR1 LGHDT and CDR2 YNNKEL (reference sequence). This clone was seen once. Its antigen is undetermined. Source: peripheral blood, taken in a trial of Ad26.COV2.S vaccine versus placebo. The TCR sequence derives from a person aged 18-60 years who received the Ad26.COV2.S COVID-19 vaccine or a placebo. The chain combines TRBV3-1 (or the pseudogene TRBV3-2) with TRBJ2-2, with D perhaps assigned TRBD1 or TRBD2 (6 bases each). The CDR3 coding sequence is TGTGCCAGCAGCCAGGGGGGCCGGGCTACCCACACCGGGGAGCTGTTTTTT. Its protein product is CASSQGGRATHTGELFF.